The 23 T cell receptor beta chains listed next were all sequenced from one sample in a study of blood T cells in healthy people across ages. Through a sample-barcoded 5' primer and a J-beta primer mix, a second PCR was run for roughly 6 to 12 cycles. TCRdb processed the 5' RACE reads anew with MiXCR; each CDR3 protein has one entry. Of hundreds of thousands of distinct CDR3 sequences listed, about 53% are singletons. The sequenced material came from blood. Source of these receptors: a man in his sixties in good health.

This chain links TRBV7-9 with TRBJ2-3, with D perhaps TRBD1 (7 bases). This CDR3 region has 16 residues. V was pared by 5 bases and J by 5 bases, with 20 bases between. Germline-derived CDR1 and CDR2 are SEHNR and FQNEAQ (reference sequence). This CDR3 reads CASSPPSRGAKDTQYF. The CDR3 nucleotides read TGTGCCAGCAGCCCCCCTAGCAGGGGGGCGAAAGATACGCAGTATTTT. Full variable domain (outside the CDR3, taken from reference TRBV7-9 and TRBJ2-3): DTGVSQNPRHKITKRGQNVTFRCDPISEHNRLYWYRQTLGQGPEFLTYFQNEAQLEKSRLLSDRFSAERPKGSFSTLEIQRTEQGDSAMYLCASSPPSRGAKDTQYFGPGTRLTVL.

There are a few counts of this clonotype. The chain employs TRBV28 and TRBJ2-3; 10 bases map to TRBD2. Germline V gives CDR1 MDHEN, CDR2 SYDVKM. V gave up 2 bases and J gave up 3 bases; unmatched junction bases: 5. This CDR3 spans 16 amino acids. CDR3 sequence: CASSLGAGGRTDTQYF. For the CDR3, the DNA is TGTGCCAGCAGTTTAGGAGCGGGGGGGCGTACAGATACGCAGTATTTT.

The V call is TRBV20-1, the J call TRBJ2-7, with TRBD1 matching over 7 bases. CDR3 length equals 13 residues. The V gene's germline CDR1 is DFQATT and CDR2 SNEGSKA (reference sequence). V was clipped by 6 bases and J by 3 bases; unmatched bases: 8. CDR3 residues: CSAIDRDNYEQYF. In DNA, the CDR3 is TGCAGTGCAATCGACAGGGATAACTACGAGCAGTACTTC.

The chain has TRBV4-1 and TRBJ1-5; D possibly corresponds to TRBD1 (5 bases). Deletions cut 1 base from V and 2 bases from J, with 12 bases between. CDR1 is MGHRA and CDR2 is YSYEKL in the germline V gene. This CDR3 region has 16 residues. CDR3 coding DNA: TGCGCCAGCAGCCAAGGGGGGGGAAGGGGCAATCAGCCCCAGCATTTT. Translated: CASSQGGGRGNQPQHF.

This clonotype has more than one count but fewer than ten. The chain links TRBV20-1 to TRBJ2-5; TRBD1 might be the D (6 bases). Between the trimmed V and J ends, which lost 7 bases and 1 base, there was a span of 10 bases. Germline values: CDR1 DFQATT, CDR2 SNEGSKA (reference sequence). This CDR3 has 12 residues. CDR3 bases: TGCAGTGTACAGGGTCCCCAAGAGACCCAGTACTTC. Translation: CSVQGPQETQYF.

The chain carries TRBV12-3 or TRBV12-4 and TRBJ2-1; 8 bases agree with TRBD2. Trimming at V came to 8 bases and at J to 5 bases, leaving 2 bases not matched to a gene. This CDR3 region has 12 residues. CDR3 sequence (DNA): TGTGCCAGCCGCGGGGGGCACAATGAGCAGTTCTTC. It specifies CASRGGHNEQFF.

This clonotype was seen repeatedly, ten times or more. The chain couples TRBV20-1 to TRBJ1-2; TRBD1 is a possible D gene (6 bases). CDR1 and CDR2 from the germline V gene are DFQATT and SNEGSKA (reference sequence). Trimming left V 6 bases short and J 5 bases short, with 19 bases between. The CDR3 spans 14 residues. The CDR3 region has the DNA TGCAGTGCGCCGGATGGGGGCGCGAGGTATGGCTACACCTTC. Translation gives CSAPDGGARYGYTF.

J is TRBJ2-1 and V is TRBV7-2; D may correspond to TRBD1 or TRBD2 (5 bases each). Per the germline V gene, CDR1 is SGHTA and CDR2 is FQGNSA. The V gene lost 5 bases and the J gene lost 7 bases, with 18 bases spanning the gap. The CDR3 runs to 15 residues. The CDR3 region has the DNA TGTGCCAGCAGCGTTACCGGGACGCTGCTAAATGAGCAGTTCTTC. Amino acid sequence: CASSVTGTLLNEQFF. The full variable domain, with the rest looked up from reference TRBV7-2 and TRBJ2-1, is GAGVSQSPSNKVTEKGKDVELRCDPISGHTALYWYRQSLGQGLEFLIYFQGNSAPDKSGLPSDRFSAERTGGSVSTLTIQRTQQEDSAVYLCASSVTGTLLNEQFFGPGTRLTVL.

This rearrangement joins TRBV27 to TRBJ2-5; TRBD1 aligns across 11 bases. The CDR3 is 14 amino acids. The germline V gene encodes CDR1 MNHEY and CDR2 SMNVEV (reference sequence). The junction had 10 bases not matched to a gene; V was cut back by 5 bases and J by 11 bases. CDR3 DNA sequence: TGTGCCAGCAGTCCCAGGACAGGGGGCAGGGAGCAGTACTTC. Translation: CASSPRTGGREQYF.

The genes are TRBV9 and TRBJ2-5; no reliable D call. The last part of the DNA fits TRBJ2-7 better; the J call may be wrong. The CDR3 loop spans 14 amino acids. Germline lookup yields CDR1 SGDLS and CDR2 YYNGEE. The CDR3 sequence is CASSVEAATYEQYF. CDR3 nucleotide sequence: TGTGCCAGCAGCGTAGAGGCAGCCACCTACGAGCAGTACTTC.

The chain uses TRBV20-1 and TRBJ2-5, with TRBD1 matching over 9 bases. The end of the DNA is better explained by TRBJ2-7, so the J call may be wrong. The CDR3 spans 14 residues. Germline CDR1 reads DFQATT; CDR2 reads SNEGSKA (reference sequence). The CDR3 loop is CSARRGQGRNEQYF. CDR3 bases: TGCAGTGCTAGGAGGGGACAGGGTCGCAACGAGCAGTACTTC.

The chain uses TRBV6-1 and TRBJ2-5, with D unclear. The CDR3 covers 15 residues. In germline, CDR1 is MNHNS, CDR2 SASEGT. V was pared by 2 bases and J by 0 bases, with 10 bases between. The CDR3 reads CASSEKSQDQETQYF. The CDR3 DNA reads TGTGCCAGCAGTGAAAAGAGCCAGGACCAAGAGACCCAGTACTTC.

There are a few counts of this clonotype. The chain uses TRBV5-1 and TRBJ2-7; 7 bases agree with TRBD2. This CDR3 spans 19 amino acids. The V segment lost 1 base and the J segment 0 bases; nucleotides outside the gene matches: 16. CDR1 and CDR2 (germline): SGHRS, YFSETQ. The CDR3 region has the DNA TGCGCCAGCAGCTTGTCCTCTCAAAGCGCGGGGACTACCTCCTACGAGCAGTACTTC. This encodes CASSLSSQSAGTTSYEQYF.

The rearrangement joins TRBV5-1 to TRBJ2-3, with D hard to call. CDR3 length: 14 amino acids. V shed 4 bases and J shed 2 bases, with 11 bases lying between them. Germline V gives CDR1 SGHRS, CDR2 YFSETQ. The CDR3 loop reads CASSTMDLTDTQYF. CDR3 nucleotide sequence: TGCGCCAGCAGCACAATGGATCTCACAGATACGCAGTATTTT.

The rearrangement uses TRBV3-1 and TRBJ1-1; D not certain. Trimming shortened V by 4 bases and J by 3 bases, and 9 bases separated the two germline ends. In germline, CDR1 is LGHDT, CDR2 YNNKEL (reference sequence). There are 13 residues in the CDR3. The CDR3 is CASSPQADTEAFF. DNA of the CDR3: TGTGCCAGCAGCCCCCAGGCGGACACTGAAGCTTTCTTT.

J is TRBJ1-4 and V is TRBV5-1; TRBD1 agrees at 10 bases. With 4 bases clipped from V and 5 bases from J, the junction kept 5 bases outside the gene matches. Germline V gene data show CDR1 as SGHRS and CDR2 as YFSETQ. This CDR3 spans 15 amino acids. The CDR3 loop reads CASSRPGQGNEKLFF. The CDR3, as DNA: TGCGCCAGCAGCCGTCCGGGACAGGGGAATGAAAAACTGTTTTTT.

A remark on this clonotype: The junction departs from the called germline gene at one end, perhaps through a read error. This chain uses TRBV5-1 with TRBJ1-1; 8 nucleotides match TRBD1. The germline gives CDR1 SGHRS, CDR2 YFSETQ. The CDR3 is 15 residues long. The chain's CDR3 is CAGSPGQVQNTKAFF. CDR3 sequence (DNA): TGCGCCGGCAGCCCGGGACAGGTTCAGAACACTAAAGCTTTCTTT.

CDR3 in amino acids: CASSPQTGLTEAFF. CDR3 nucleotides: TGTGCCAGCAGCCCCCAGACGGGGCTCACTGAAGCTTTCTTT. The J gene is TRBJ1-1, the V gene TRBV7-9, with D possibly matching TRBD1 (5 bases). V was clipped by 5 bases and J by 4 bases, with 14 bases between them. The CDR3 covers 14 residues. Germline CDR1 reads SEHNR; CDR2 reads FQNEAQ (reference sequence).

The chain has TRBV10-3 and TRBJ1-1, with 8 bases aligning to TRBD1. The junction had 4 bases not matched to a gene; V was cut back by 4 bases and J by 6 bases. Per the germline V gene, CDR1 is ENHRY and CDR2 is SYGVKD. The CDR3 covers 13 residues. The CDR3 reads CAISARGLAEAFF. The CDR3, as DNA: TGTGCCATCAGTGCCAGGGGGCTTGCTGAAGCTTTCTTT.

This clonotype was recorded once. CDR3 nucleotide sequence: TGCAGTGCTAGTGAATCCCCACTTAACTATGGCTACACCTTC. Encoded protein: CSASESPLNYGYTF. The J gene is TRBJ1-2, the V gene TRBV20-1; D call uncertain. Trimming removed 3 bases at V and 1 base at J, with 12 bases between. The V gene's germline CDR1 is DFQATT and CDR2 SNEGSKA (reference sequence). CDR3 length: 14 residues.

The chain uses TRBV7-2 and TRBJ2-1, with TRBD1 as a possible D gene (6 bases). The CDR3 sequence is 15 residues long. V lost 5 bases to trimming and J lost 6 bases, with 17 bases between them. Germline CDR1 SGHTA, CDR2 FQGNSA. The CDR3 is CASSPITGSVNEQFF. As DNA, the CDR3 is TGTGCCAGCAGCCCAATCACAGGGTCGGTCAATGAGCAGTTCTTC.

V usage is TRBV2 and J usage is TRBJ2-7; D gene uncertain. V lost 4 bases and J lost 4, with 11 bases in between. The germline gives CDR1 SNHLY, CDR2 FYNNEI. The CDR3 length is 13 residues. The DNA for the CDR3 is TGTGCCAGCAGTGCGACCTTCTCTTACGAGCAGTACTTC. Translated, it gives CASSATFSYEQYF. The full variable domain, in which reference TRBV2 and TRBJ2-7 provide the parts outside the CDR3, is EPEVTQTPSHQVTQMGQEVILRCVPISNHLYFYWYRQILGQKVEFLVSFYNNEISEKSEIFDDQFSVERPDGSNFTLKIRSTKLEDSAMYFCASSATFSYEQYFGPGTRLTVT.

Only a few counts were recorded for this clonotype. CDR3 loop: CASSSGEWHTEAFF. As DNA, the CDR3 is TGTGCCAGCAGTTCAGGGGAATGGCACACTGAAGCTTTCTTT. The chain is built from TRBV28 and TRBJ1-1, with D maybe TRBD1 (6 bases). Germline V gene lookup returns CDR1 MDHEN and CDR2 SYDVKM. The CDR3 is 14 amino acids. V was clipped by 4 bases and J by 3 bases, with 12 bases between them.